The next 12 T cell receptor beta chains were all read from a single sample in a study of T cells expressing NK-cell markers. From the 5' RACE reads, TCRdb lists one entry per CDR3 protein and no DNA. The ten most abundant clones cover around 4.2% of a sample with hundreds of thousands of distinct CDR3 sequences. Input material: blood T cells: a sorted CD56 or NKG2C T cell subset, CD4+ or CD8+ T cells, or bulk PBMC T cells (not recorded which). These receptors were collected from a woman aged 18 to 69 in good health.

CDR3 residues: CASSIRELTDTQYF. This rearrangement joins TRBV5-6 to TRBJ2-3; the D call from TCRdb, TRBD1, cannot be confirmed without DNA. This CDR3 region has 14 residues. Germline V gives CDR1 SGHDT, CDR2 YYEEEE.

CDR3 sequence reads: CASSLKTLAGGNNEQFF. The V and J genes are TRBV3-1 and TRBJ2-1; TCRdb lists TRBD2, though no DNA is available to test this call. The germline V gene encodes CDR1 LGHDT and CDR2 YNNKEL (reference sequence). The length of the CDR3 is 17 residues.

V and J are TRBV30 and TRBJ2-7; the TCRdb call, TRBD1, lacks DNA for checking. The CDR3 has 14 residues. Per germline, CDR1 GTSNPN and CDR2 SVGIG (reference sequence). The CDR3 sequence: CAWSAGTAAYEQYF.

The gene calls are TRBV12-3 or TRBV12-4 and TRBJ1-2; the D gene TCRdb calls, TRBD1, cannot be checked with no DNA. The CDR3 has 15 amino acids. The CDR3 spells CASSPTGGLPYGYTF.

V gene TRBV20-1 combines with J gene TRBJ1-1; TCRdb reports TRBD1, a call that lacks DNA to check it against. CDR3 length equals 14 residues. CDR1 DFQATT and CDR2 SNEGSKA come from the germline V gene (reference sequence). The chain's CDR3 is CSARQGHMNTEAFF.

V usage is TRBV5-4 and J usage is TRBJ2-5; absent DNA, TCRdb's TRBD2 call cannot be checked. Per germline, CDR1 SGHNT and CDR2 YYREEE (reference sequence). This CDR3 is 17 amino acids long. CDR3 protein: CASSTRAVAGGQETQYF.

The chain couples TRBV6-2 or TRBV6-3 to TRBJ1-5. From germline, CDR1 is MNHEY and CDR2 SVGEGT. The CDR3 runs 18 residues. The CDR3 protein is CASSYSNILAGHLQPQHF.

V usage is TRBV20-1 and J usage is TRBJ1-4; the TRBD1 assignment by TCRdb is unverifiable without DNA. Germline values: CDR1 DFQATT, CDR2 SNEGSKA (reference sequence). The CDR3 sequence is 11 residues long. The CDR3 protein is CSARARGTVVF.

This chain connects TRBV23-1 to TRBJ2-7. TRBV23-1 is marked as an open reading frame, function uncertain. There are 15 residues in the CDR3. CDR3: CASSQISGAPYEQYF.

The chain carries TRBV7-9 and TRBJ2-5; TCRdb gives TRBD2 as the D gene, but with no DNA this cannot be confirmed. Germline lookup yields CDR1 SEHNR and CDR2 FQNEAQ (reference sequence). The CDR3 extends over 14 amino acids. CDR3: CASSIATSVETQYF.

The chain is built from TRBV9 and TRBJ1-1; there is no DNA to check the TCRdb D call of TRBD1. This CDR3 is 16 amino acids long. The germline V gene encodes CDR1 SGDLS and CDR2 YYNGEE. The CDR3 loop reads CASSVELRRGVTEAFF.

This rearrangement joins TRBV12-3 or TRBV12-4 to TRBJ2-1. The CDR3 contains 15 residues. The CDR3 is CASSLTENSYNEQFF.